The rows below give T cell receptor beta chains drawn from one sample of a study of shared clonotypes between healthy human individuals. Libraries were prepared by immunoSEQ multiplex PCR; TCRdb keeps only in-frame clonotypes and omits some of them. In the table there are 400,000 to 600,000 clones, roughly 95% of which are singletons. The material sequenced was naive CD4+ T cells sorted from blood. Receptors were obtained from a woman aged 25 to 39 in good health. Both conserved end residues are part of each CDR3. Fields, in order: J gene, clone size, D gene, V gene, CDR3 DNA, CDR3 protein. A D gene is named only where the DNA matches it firmly. Some rows have no size entry. The others give once, few or many, or a class for an expanded clone.

>TRBJ2-7|.|TRBD2|TRBV2
TGTGCCAGCAGCAAAGCCAGCGGGAGGACCGCCTACGAGCAGTACTTC
CASSKASGRTAYEQYF
>TRBJ2-2|.|TRBD2|TRBV27
TGTGCCAGCAGTTTTGGGAGGGGCGGGGAGCTGTTTTTT
CASSFGRGGELFF
>TRBJ1-1|once|TRBD1|TRBV5-1
TGCGCCAGCTCCGGACAGGGGGGGAACACTGAAGCTTTCTTT
CASSGQGGNTEAFF
>TRBJ2-3|.|TRBD1|TRBV5-4
TGTGCCAGCAGTTGGGGACAGACCCGCCCTACCACAGATACGCAGTATTTT
CASSWGQTRPTTDTQYF
>TRBJ1-1|.|.|TRBV6-5
TGTGCCAGCAGTTACGTATGGGCCCCCCTGAACACTGAAGCTTTCTTT
CASSYVWAPLNTEAFF
>TRBJ2-1|.|.|TRBV28
TGTGCCAGCAGATCAATGCGAGGCGGCTCCTACAATGAGCAGTTCTTC
CASRSMRGGSYNEQFF
>TRBJ2-1|.|.|TRBV29-1
TGCAGCGTTGAAGATCTACGAGGGGGGTCCTACAATGAGCAGTTCTTC
CSVEDLRGGSYNEQFF
>TRBJ1-1|once|.|TRBV27
TGTGCCAGCAGTTCCCCCCCAGGAACTGCTTTCTTT
CASSSPPGTAFF
>TRBJ2-2|few|.|TRBV9
TGTGCCAGCAGCCCCGTTTCGGGGAGCACCGGGGAGCTGTTTTTT
CASSPVSGSTGELFF
>TRBJ1-2|.|TRBD1|TRBV28
TGTGCCAGCAGACAACAGGGGTGGGGTTCTGGCTACACCTTC
CASRQQGWGSGYTF
>TRBJ2-5|.|.|TRBV7-9
TGTGCCAGCAGCTTAGCGGGTGGGTCAGAGACCCAGTACTTC
CASSLAGGSETQYF
>TRBJ2-5|.|.|TRBV11-2
TGTGCCAGCAGCCAAGGGGTTCCGACCCAGTACTTC
CASSQGVPTQYF
>TRBJ1-4|.|TRBD1|TRBV28
TGTGCCAGCAGTTTATTGGGACAGGGGGCGCCTAATGAAAAACTGTTTTTT
CASSLLGQGAPNEKLFF
>TRBJ1-3|.|TRBD1|TRBV28
TGTGCCAGCAGTCAAACAGGGGGAGCTGGAAACACCATATATTTT
CASSQTGGAGNTIYF
>TRBJ2-2|.|.|TRBV29-1
TGCAGCGTGCGACCGGGGGAAGATGCCGGGGAGCTGTTTTTT
CSVRPGEDAGELFF
>TRBJ2-7|.|.|TRBV30
TGTGCCTGGAGCGTTAGCGGACCGACCTACGAGCAGTACTTC
CAWSVSGPTYEQYF
>TRBJ2-1|.|TRBD2|TRBV19
TGTGCCAGTAGTATGATCGGTGCTAGCGGAAATGAGCAGTTCTTC
CASSMIGASGNEQFF
>TRBJ2-6|.|.|TRBV14
TGTGCCAGCAGCCAACTACGACATTTCTCTGGGGCCAACGTCCTGACTTTC
CASSQLRHFSGANVLTF
>TRBJ2-7|.|TRBD2|TRBV2
TGTGCCAGCAGTGTTAGCGCGGGGGGCGAGCAGTACTTC
CASSVSAGGEQYF
>TRBJ2-3|.|.|TRBV29-1
TGCAGCGTTGATTGGGACCTTGGCACAGATACGCAGTATTTT
CSVDWDLGTDTQYF
>TRBJ1-1|.|.|TRBV20-1
TGCAGTGCCGCGAAGAACACTGAAGCTTTCTTT
CSAAKNTEAFF
>TRBJ2-7|.|.|TRBV5-1
TGCGCCAGCAGCCTACAATCCTCGGGCGAGCAGTACTTC
CASSLQSSGEQYF
>TRBJ2-1|.|TRBD1|TRBV19
TGTGCCAGTAGCGAACAGGGGTACAATGAGCAGTTCTTC
CASSEQGYNEQFF
>TRBJ1-5|.|.|TRBV6-1
TGTGCCAGCAGTGGCGCACCAGTGGGCAATCAGCCCCAGCATTTT
CASSGAPVGNQPQHF
>TRBJ1-1|.|TRBD1|TRBV5-4
TGTGCCAGCAGCTTAGGGACAGGGCAGCGCGTAGCTTTCTTT
CASSLGTGQRVAFF
>TRBJ2-4|.|TRBD2|TRBV4-2
TGTGCCAGCAGCCAAGAATCTAGCGGGAGTTACATTCAGTACTTC
CASSQESSGSYIQYF
>TRBJ2-2|.|.|TRBV6-5
TGTGCCAGCAGCTACAGGTTCACCGTCTGGACCGGGGAGCTGTTTTTT
CASSYRFTVWTGELFF
>TRBJ2-7|.|.|TRBV21-1
TGTGCCAGCAGGCCTGGACAGGGATCCTACGAGCAGTACTTC
CASRPGQGSYEQYF
>TRBJ2-7|.|.|TRBV15
TGTGCCACCAGCAGAGATCTAGGCAGCTACGAGCAGTACTTC
CATSRDLGSYEQYF
>TRBJ2-5|.|TRBD1|TRBV15
TGTGCCACCAGCAGGGACAGGGGAGGGGAGACCCAGTACTTC
CATSRDRGGETQYF
>TRBJ2-7|few|.|TRBV28
TGTGCCAGCAACTCACAGGTGGGCTACGAGCAGTACTTC
CASNSQVGYEQYF
>TRBJ2-5|.|.|TRBV10-2
TGCGCCAGCGGGTGGGGGCTCGACCAAGAGACCCAGTACTTC
CASGWGLDQETQYF
>TRBJ1-1|.|.|TRBV28
TGTGCCAGCAGTTTAATGCAGAGGGCCGAAGCTTTCTTT
CASSLMQRAEAFF
>TRBJ2-7|once|.|TRBV29-1
TGCAGCGTCGAGGGGGTCCGGGACAAAGCCTACGAGCAGTACTTC
CSVEGVRDKAYEQYF
>TRBJ1-2|once|TRBD1|TRBV6-1
TGTGCCAGCAGTGAAGCGCGACAGGGGGCCAGCTACACCTTC
CASSEARQGASYTF
>TRBJ2-2|.|TRBD2|TRBV19
TGTGCCAGTACCCCGGGGACTAGCGGGACCGGGGAGCTGTTTTTT
CASTPGTSGTGELFF
>TRBJ2-7|.|.|TRBV7-3
TGTGCCAGCAGCGCAGACAGGGAGGAGCCCGAGCAGTACTTC
CASSADREEPEQYF
>TRBJ1-1|.|TRBD1|TRBV25-1
TGTGCCAGCAGTTCAGGGGGCGCGCGTACTGAAGCTTTCTTT
CASSSGGARTEAFF
>TRBJ2-3|.|.|TRBV29-1
TGCAGCGTTGAAGATCCCAGGGAAGATACGCAGTATTTT
CSVEDPREDTQYF
>TRBJ2-7|once|.|TRBV4-2
TGTGCCAGCAGCCAAGATGGTTTGGAGGGTTACGAGCAGTACTTC
CASSQDGLEGYEQYF
>TRBJ1-1|.|.|TRBV1
TGCACCAGCAGCCAAGACCCGGCGGAAGCTTTCTTT
CTSSQDPAEAFF
>TRBJ2-7|.|TRBD2|TRBV6-6
TGTGCCAGCAGCGGACTAGCGGGACCTACTCTCTACGAGCAGTACTTC
CASSGLAGPTLYEQYF
>TRBJ1-1|few|.|TRBV30
TGTGCCTGGAGTGTACAAGGGAACACTGAAGCTTTCTTT
CAWSVQGNTEAFF
>TRBJ2-2|.|TRBD2|TRBV13
TGTGCCAGCAGCTTAAAGGCTAGCGGGAGCGGGGAGCTGTTTTTT
CASSLKASGSGELFF
>TRBJ2-7|.|TRBD2|TRBV5-1
TGCGCCAGCAGCAGAGGACTAGCGGGAGTGAGTGAGCAGTACTTC
CASSRGLAGVSEQYF
>TRBJ2-7|.|.|TRBV9
TGTGCCAGCAGCTACCGGGACGCCTACTCCTACGAGCAGTACTTC
CASSYRDAYSYEQYF
>TRBJ2-3|.|.|TRBV10-3
TGTGCCACCCAGGACAGAGCAGATACGCAGTATTTT
CATQDRADTQYF
>TRBJ1-2|.|TRBD1|TRBV6-1
TGTGCCAGCACCTTGGACAGGACGGTTTCTGGCTACACCTTC
CASTLDRTVSGYTF
>TRBJ1-2|.|TRBD1|TRBV6-5
TGTGCCAGCAACCGACAGGGGGCGCACTCTGGCTACACCTTC
CASNRQGAHSGYTF
>TRBJ2-1|.|TRBD2|TRBV6-5
TGTGCCAGCAGTTACCCCGCTAGCGGGAGGGTTGAGCAGTTCTTC
CASSYPASGRVEQFF
>TRBJ1-5|.|.|TRBV2
TGTGCCAGCAGTGAACAGGGGAGTCTTGCTCAGCCCCAGCATTTT
CASSEQGSLAQPQHF
>TRBJ2-1|.|.|TRBV5-6
TGTGCCAGCAGCCAAAAGGGGGAGGGACGGGATGAGCAGTTCTTC
CASSQKGEGRDEQFF
>TRBJ2-6|.|.|TRBV5-1
TGCGCCAGCAGCTCGAGGGGGGCTGGGGCCAACGTCCTGACTTTC
CASSSRGAGANVLTF
>TRBJ1-3|.|TRBD1|TRBV7-6
TGTGCCAGCAGCTCAAGGATCAAGGGGGACAGGGCGGCTGGAAACACCATATATTTT
CASSSRIKGDRAAGNTIYF